This T cell receptor (beta chain) is from a study of STAT5B mutations in CD4+ large granular lymphocyte leukemia. The length of the CDR3 is 14 residues. CDR1 SEHNR and CDR2 FQNEAQ come from the germline V gene (reference sequence). Deletions cut 5 bases from V and 2 bases from J, with 9 bases between. Some clones are missing from TCRdb's copy, which holds only in-frame ones; the method was immunoSEQ multiplex PCR. This sample carries about 30,000 clones, approximately 90% of them seen once, and the ten largest clones take less than 4%. This chain uses TRBV7-9 with TRBJ1-4, with D possibly TRBD1 on 6 matching bases. This clonotype was obtained from a human donor in good health. What was sequenced was CD4+ T cells from blood buffy coats. CDR3 nucleotides: TGTGCCAGCAGCCCAGGGGTTACTAATGAAAAACTGTTTTTT. This sequence encodes CASSPGVTNEKLFF. Full variable domain (remainder filled in from reference TRBV7-9 and TRBJ1-4): DTGVSQNPRHKITKRGQNVTFRCDPISEHNRLYWYRQTLGQGPEFLTYFQNEAQLEKSRLLSDRFSAERPKGSFSTLEIQRTEQGDSAMYLCASSPGVTNEKLFFGSGTQLSVL.